The rows below give T cell receptor beta chains drawn from one sample of a study of T cells after yellow fever vaccination. A single record per CDR3 protein comes from TCRdb applying MiXCR to the 5' RACE reads. The table lists about 210,000 distinct CDR3 sequences, 3% to 4% of them singletons. This material consisted of CD4+ T cells sorted from PBMCs, taken 10 days after the yellow fever booster vaccination. These receptors all stem from a man between 18 and 35 years old who received the YFV17D yellow fever vaccine. Both conserved end residues are part of each CDR3. D genes are given only for firm matches. Only some rows state a clone size, as once, few, many or a class for expanded clones.

clone_size d_call j_call v_call cdr3_nt cdr3_aa
many NA TRBJ2-1 TRBV5-1 TGCGCCAGCAGCTTGGGCTACGAGCAGTTCTTC CASSLGYEQFF
many NA TRBJ1-1 TRBV15 TGTGCCACCAGCAGAGATAAAGTGCGGGGAACTGCTTTCTTT CATSRDKVRGTAFF
many TRBD1 TRBJ1-1 TRBV7-9 TGTGCCAGCAGTCTCGACAGGGACACTGAAGCTTTCTTT CASSLDRDTEAFF
NA NA TRBJ1-5 TRBV24-1 TGTGCCACCAGTGGGGGAAATCAGCCCCAGCATTTT CATSGGNQPQHF
NA NA TRBJ2-2 TRBV4-3 TGCGCCAGCAGCCTGCCTGCCGGGACGGGGAACACCGGGGAGCTGTTTTTT CASSLPAGTGNTGELFF
many NA TRBJ2-1 TRBV6-2/TRBV6-3 TGTGCCAGCAGTTACGCATCCCGGGGGGCGAATGAGCAGTTCTTC CASSYASRGANEQFF
many TRBD1 TRBJ2-1 TRBV7-2 TGTGCCAGCAGCCAGACGGGACAGGGTAACCATGAGCAGTTCTTC CASSQTGQGNHEQFF
many TRBD1 TRBJ2-2 TRBV4-3 TGCGCCAGCAGCCAAGGGGACAGGGACACCGGGGAGCTGTTTTTT CASSQGDRDTGELFF
many TRBD2 TRBJ2-5 TRBV7-2 TGTGCCGCGGACTCGGCTAGCGGGGCCATGAGGACCCAGTACTTC CAADSASGAMRTQYF
many NA TRBJ1-3 TRBV7-6 TGTGCCAGCAGCTTAGCCGGACATCCCTCTGGAAACACCATATATTTT CASSLAGHPSGNTIYF
NA NA TRBJ1-4 TRBV6-5 TGTGCCAGCAGCCGCAGTCTGAATGAAAAACTGTTTTTT CASSRSLNEKLFF
many NA TRBJ2-3 TRBV7-9 TGTGCCAGCAGCCGAATCGGGAAAGATACGCAGTATTTT CASSRIGKDTQYF
NA NA TRBJ2-1 TRBV7-2 TGTGCCAGCATGGGGTACAATGAGCAGTTCTTC CASMGYNEQFF
few TRBD1 TRBJ1-4 TRBV29-1 TGCAGTGTGGGCCTACAGGGGACTAATGAAAAACTGTTTTTT CSVGLQGTNEKLFF
NA TRBD1 TRBJ2-7 TRBV20-1 TGCAGTGCTAACAGGGGATACGAGCAGTACTTC CSANRGYEQYF
many NA TRBJ2-5 TRBV2 TGTGCCAGCAGTGAACAGGGAGAGACCCAGTACTTC CASSEQGETQYF
many NA TRBJ2-5 TRBV6-5 TGTGCCAGCAGCGACAGGTCTCGGAGTGAGACCCAGTACTTC CASSDRSRSETQYF
many NA TRBJ2-5 TRBV29-1 TGCAGCGTTGATCCCGCCCGCAGGGAGACCCAGTACTTC CSVDPARRETQYF
many NA TRBJ2-6 TRBV21-1 TGTGCCAGCCCACTCGTTGACAGACGGTCTGGGGCCAACGTCCTGACTTTC CASPLVDRRSGANVLTF
many NA TRBJ1-5 TRBV5-1 TGCGCCAGCAGCTTGGAGCCGACAGTGGGCAGCAATCAGCCCCAGCATTTT CASSLEPTVGSNQPQHF
few NA TRBJ1-6 TRBV4-2 TGTGCCAGCAGCCAAGCCCAGCATAATTCACCCCTCCACTTT CASSQAQHNSPLHF
many NA TRBJ2-2 TRBV6-5 TGTGCCAGCAGTTACTCATCGGGGACCGGGGAGCTGTTTTTT CASSYSSGTGELFF
few TRBD1 TRBJ1-6 TRBV20-1 TGCAGTGCTAGACCCCTGGGGGACAGCTCCTATAATTCACCCCTCCACTTT CSARPLGDSSYNSPLHF
many NA TRBJ2-3 TRBV30 TGTGCCTGGAGTGGGGGTGGAGATACGCAGTATTTT CAWSGGGDTQYF